This TCR beta chain derives from a study of blood T cell repertoires in COVID-19. Original data processing: Amplification of reference gene primers provided the estimated nucleated cell counts. The repertoire was sequenced with immunoSEQ multiplex PCR; TCRdb's copy has only in-frame clones and lacks some. V and J calls plus clone size are reproduced from that table; the DNA served to infer D and trimming. The profile shows approximately 120,000 clones, around 85% of them singletons. The CDR3 sequence is 20 residues long. Trimming cost V 1 base and J 0 bases; bases outside gene matches: 10. The germline V gene has CDR1 MGHRA and CDR2 YSYEKL. This clone has just a few counts.

The clonotype comes from a human donor in a cohort sampled during active COVID-19. Sequenced input: peripheral blood. The chain couples TRBV4-1 to TRBJ2-3, with 13 bases lining up with TRBD2. The CDR3, as DNA: TGCGCCAGCAGCCAAGGACTACTAGCGGGAGGGATGCTGAGCACAGATACGCAGTATTTT. It yields the protein CASSQGLLAGGMLSTDTQYF.